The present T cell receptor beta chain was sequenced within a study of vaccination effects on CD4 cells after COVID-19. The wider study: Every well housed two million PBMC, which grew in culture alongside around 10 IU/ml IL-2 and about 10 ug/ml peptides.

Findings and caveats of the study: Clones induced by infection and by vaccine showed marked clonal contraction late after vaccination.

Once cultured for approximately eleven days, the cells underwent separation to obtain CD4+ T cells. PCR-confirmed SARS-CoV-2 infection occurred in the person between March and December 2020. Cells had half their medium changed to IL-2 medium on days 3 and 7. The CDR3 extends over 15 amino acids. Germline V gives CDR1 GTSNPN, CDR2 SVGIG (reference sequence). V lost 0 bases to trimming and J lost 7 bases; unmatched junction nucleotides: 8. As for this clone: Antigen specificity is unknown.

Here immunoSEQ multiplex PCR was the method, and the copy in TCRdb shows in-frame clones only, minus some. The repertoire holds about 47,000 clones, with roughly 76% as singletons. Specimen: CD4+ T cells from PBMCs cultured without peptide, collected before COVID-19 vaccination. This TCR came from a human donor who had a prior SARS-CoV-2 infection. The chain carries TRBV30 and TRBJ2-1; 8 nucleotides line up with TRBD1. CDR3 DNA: TGTGCCTGGAGTGTTATAACAGGGGGACCAAATGAGCAGTTCTTC. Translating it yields CAWSVITGGPNEQFF.